The following is a T cell receptor beta chain sequence with its context. Within the sample, other DNA sequences also encode this same CDR3. The PCR was carried out with 60 Vbeta primers and 13 Jbeta primers. Clones were read by immunoSEQ multiplex PCR, and TCRdb kept only the in-frame ones, dropping some. The table includes around 130,000 clones, about 8.5% detected once. The sample originates from a study of cytomegalovirus exposure and HLA in healthy donors. Germline CDR1 reads SGDLS; CDR2 reads YYNGEE. The CDR3 sequence is 15 residues long. V was clipped by 2 bases and J by 4 bases; unmatched bases: 4.

This rearrangement joins TRBV9 to TRBJ2-1, with 9 nucleotides matching TRBD2. The TCR sequence derives from a man aged 40-49 years in good health and CMV-seronegative. Sequencing was performed on PBMCs. This chain's CDR3 is CASSVSGGSYNEQFF. CDR3 bases: TGTGCCAGCAGCGTTAGCGGGGGAAGTTACAATGAGCAGTTCTTC.